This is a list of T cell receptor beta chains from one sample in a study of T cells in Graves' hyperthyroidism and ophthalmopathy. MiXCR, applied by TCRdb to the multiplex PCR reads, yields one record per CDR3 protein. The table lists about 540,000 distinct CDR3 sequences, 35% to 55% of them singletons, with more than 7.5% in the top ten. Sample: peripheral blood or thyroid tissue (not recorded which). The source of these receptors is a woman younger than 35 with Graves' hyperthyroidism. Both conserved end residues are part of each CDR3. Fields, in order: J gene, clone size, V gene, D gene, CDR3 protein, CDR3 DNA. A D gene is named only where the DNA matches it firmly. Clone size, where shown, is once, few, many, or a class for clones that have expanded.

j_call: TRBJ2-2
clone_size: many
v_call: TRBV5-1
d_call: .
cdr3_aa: CASSAVNAVGASGELFF
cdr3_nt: TGCGCCAGCAGCGCCGTAAACGCTGTGGGGGCGTCCGGGGAGCTGTTTTTT

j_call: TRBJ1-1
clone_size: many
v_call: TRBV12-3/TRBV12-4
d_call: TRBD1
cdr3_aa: CASSDTGGSEAFF
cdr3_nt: TGTGCCAGCAGTGACACAGGGGGCTCTGAAGCTTTCTTT

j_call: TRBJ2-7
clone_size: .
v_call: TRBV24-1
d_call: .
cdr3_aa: CATSGETSYNEQYF
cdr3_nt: TGTGCCACCAGTGGTGAGACCTCCTACAATGAGCAGTACTTC

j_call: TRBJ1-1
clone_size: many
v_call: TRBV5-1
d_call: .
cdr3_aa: CASSFRTDTEAFF
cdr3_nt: TGCGCCAGCAGCTTCCGGACCGACACTGAAGCTTTCTTT

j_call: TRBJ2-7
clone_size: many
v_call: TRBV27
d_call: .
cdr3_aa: CASSILKGEQYF
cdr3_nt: TGTGCCAGCAGTATCCTTAAGGGCGAGCAGTACTTC

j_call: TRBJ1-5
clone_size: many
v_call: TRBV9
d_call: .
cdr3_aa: CASSVEEKSNQPQHF
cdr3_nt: TGTGCCAGCAGCGTAGAGGAAAAAAGCAATCAGCCCCAGCATTTT

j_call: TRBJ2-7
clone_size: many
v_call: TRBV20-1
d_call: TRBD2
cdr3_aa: CSARWTSGAYEQYF
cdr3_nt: TGCAGTGCCCGGTGGACTAGCGGAGCCTACGAGCAGTACTTC

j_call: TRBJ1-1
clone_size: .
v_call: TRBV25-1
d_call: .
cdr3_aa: CASRGGDMNTEAFF
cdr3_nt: TGTGCCAGCCGCGGAGGCGACATGAACACTGAAGCTTTCTTT

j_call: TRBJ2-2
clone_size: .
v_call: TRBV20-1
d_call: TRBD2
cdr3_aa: CSARWELAGVDGELFF
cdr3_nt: TGCAGTGCTAGATGGGAACTAGCGGGAGTAGACGGGGAGCTGTTTTTT

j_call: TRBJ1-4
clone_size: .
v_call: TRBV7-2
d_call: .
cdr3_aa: CASSMTSEKLFF
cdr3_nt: TGTGCCAGCAGCATGACTAGCGAAAAACTGTTTTTT

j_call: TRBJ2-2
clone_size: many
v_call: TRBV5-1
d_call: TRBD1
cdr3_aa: CASSSQGAGELFF
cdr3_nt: TGTGCCAGTAGTTCCCAGGGGGCCGGGGAGCTGTTTTTT

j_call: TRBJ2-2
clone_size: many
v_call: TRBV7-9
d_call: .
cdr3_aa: CASRNSPGDTGELFF
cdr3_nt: TGTGCCAGCAGGAACTCCCCGGGGGACACCGGGGAGCTGTTTTTT

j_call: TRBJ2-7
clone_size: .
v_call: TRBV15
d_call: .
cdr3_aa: CATSSLDGQGGYEQYF
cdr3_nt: TGTGCCACCAGCAGCTTAGATGGGCAGGGCGGATACGAGCAGTACTTC

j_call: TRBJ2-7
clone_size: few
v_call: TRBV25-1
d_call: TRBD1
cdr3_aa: CASSAFGTGSYEQYF
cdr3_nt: TGTGCCAGCAGTGCATTCGGGACAGGTTCCTACGAGCAGTACTTC

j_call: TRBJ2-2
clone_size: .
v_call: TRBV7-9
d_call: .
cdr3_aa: CASSPRSRLVSPGELFF
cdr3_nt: TGTGCCAGCTCACCACGCAGCCGGCTAGTGAGTCCCGGGGAGCTGTTTTTT

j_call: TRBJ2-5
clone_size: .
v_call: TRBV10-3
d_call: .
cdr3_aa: CAISELGGFETQYF
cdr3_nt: TGCGCCATCAGTGAGCTCGGGGGCTTTGAGACCCAGTACTTC

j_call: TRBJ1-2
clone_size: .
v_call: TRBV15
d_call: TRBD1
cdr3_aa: CATSTQGVDYGYTF
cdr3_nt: TGTGCCACCAGCACCCAGGGGGTGGACTATGGCTACACCTTC

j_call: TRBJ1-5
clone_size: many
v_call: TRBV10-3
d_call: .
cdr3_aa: CAISESGGGSNQPQHF
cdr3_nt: TGTGCCATCAGTGAGTCCGGGGGGGGAAGCAATCAGCCCCAGCATTTT

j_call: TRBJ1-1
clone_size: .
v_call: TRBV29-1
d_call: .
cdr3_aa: CSVEVGRRAFF
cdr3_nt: TGCAGCGTTGAGGTCGGGAGGAGGGCTTTCTTT

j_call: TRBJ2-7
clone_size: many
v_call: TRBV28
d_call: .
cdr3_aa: CASSFVASYEQYF
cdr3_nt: TGTGCCAGCAGTTTCGTCGCCTCCTACGAGCAGTACTTC

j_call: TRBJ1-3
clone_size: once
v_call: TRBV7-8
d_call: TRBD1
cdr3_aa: CASSLVGDRERGNTIYF
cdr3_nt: TGTGCCAGCAGCTTAGTTGGCGACAGGGAGCGTGGAAACACCATATATTTT

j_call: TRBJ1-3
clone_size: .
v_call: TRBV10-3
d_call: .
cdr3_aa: CAISDPPRGF
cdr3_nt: TGTGCCATCAGTGACCCCCCCAGGGGTTTT

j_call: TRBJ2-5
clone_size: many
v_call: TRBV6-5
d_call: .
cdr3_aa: CASTSWIGTQYF
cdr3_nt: TGTGCCAGCACCTCTTGGATTGGGACCCAGTACTTC

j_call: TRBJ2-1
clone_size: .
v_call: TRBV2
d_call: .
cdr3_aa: CATISAGLPRGEQFF
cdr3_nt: TGTGCCACCATCTCTGCGGGACTACCCAGGGGGGAGCAGTTCTTC

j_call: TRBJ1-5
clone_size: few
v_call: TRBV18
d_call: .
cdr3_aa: CASSPPPEGSTQPQHF
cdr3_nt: TGTGCCAGCTCACCCCCCCCAGAAGGTTCCACTCAGCCCCAGCATTTT

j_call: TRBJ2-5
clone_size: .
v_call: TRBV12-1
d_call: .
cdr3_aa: CASSPVGGWETQYF
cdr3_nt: TGTGCCAGCAGCCCCGTAGGCGGGTGGGAGACCCAGTACTTC